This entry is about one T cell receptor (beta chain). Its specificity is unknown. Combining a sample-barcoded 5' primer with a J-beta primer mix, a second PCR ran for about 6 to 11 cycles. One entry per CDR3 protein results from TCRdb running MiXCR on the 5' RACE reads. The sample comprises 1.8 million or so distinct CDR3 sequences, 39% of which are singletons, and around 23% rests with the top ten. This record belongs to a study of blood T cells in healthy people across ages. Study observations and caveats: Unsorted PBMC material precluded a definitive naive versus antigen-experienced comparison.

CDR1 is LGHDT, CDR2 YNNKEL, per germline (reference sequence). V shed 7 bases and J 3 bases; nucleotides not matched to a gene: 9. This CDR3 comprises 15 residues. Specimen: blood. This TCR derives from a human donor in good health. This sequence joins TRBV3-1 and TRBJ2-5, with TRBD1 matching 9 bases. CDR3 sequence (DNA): TGTGCCAGCACCTACCCCGGGACAGGGAAAGAGACCCAGTACTTC. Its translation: CASTYPGTGKETQYF.